This paragraph reports one T cell receptor (beta chain). TCRdb re-derived calls from the RT-PCR reads in MiXCR, one entry per CDR3 protein. The sample yields 550,000 to 750,000 distinct CDR3 sequences, 12% to 15% seen once. This TCR was recovered from a female donor in good health, serving as a healthy control. Sequencing was carried out using memory CD4+ T cells from blood.

The CDR3 nucleotides are TGTGCCACCAGTGAGACAGGAGGGACAGGGTGGGAGACCCAGTACTTC. Its translation is CATSETGGTGWETQYF. The genes are TRBV24-1 and TRBJ2-5, with 9 bases that match TRBD1. V shed 4 bases, J shed 5 bases, and the junction held 10 bases outside the gene matches. The CDR3 runs to 16 residues. Germline V CDR1 and CDR2: KGHDR, SFDVKD.